This TCR beta chain was documented in a study of regulatory T cells in long-lasting Graves disease. Study conclusions and caveats: Preferential use of TRBV28, TRBJ1-2 and TRBJ2-5 was seen in persistent disease. Since the sample size was small, accuracy may have been reduced. Study of thyroid tissue was not done, with only peripheral blood studied.

Germline CDR1 is KGHDR and CDR2 is SFDVKD. Unmatched junction bases numbered 17, after V lost 3 bases and J lost 12 bases. CDR3 length equals 17 residues. Library construction for TCR beta used iRepertoire HTBI primers and Arm-PCR of CDR3 regions. TCRdb reprocessed the multiplex PCR reads via MiXCR and lists one record per CDR3 protein. The data show approximately 440,000 distinct CDR3 sequences, around 20% seen once. As for this clonotype: Its target is unknown.

Regarding time point: persistent/refractory GD, antithyroid drugs over 5 years with positive TRAb. The TCR library used RNA extracted from PBMCs. The sample was peripheral blood mononuclear cells (PBMCs), taken when the disease was refractory, from a patient treated with antithyroid drugs. The chain couples TRBV24-1 to TRBJ2-1; 9 nucleotides match TRBD2. This clonotype was sampled from a female donor with Graves disease. CDR3 in DNA: TGTGCCACCAGTGATCCTGCCATAGCCCCGACTAGCGGCGTGCAGTTCTTC. It is translated as CATSDPAIAPTSGVQFF.